A single sample gave rise to the 26 T cell receptor beta chains below, sequenced in a study of blood T cell repertoires in COVID-19. Clones were read by immunoSEQ multiplex PCR, and TCRdb kept only the in-frame ones, dropping some. The table includes 70,000 to 80,000 clones, under 95% detected once. Input material: peripheral blood. The receptors here all came from a human donor in a cohort sampled during active COVID-19.

V gene TRBV5-6 combines with J gene TRBJ1-5, with TRBD1 as a possible D gene (5 bases). CDR1 and CDR2 (germline): SGHDT, YYEEEE. V lost 2 bases and J 0 bases, leaving 9 bases between the germline ends. The CDR3 runs 15 residues. The DNA of the CDR3 is TGTGCCAGCAGCTTCAGGGCCCCTAGCAATCAGCCCCAGCATTTT. Amino acid sequence: CASSFRAPSNQPQHF.

This clone is a singleton in its sample. The rearrangement uses TRBV11-1 and TRBJ1-1; TRBD1 agrees at 8 bases. V was pared by 5 bases and J by 3 bases, with 11 bases of the junction left unmatched. This CDR3 region has 16 residues. Germline V gene data show CDR1 as SGHAT and CDR2 as FQDESV (reference sequence). The CDR3 here is CASSAYLQGGDTEAFF. The CDR3 DNA reads TGTGCCAGCAGCGCATACTTACAGGGGGGAGACACTGAAGCTTTCTTT.

V and J are TRBV9 and TRBJ2-3, with unresolved D. V was shortened by 0 bases and J by 1 base, with 3 bases between the two germline ends. Germline assignment: CDR1 SGDLS and CDR2 YYNGEE. The CDR3 contains 13 residues. CDR3 sequence: CASSVAGTDTQYF. The CDR3 bases are TGTGCCAGCAGCGTAGCCGGCACAGATACGCAGTATTTT. The complete variable domain, with remaining parts taken from reference TRBV9 and TRBJ2-3, reads DSGVTQTPKHLITATGQRVTLRCSPRSGDLSVYWYQQSLDQGLQFLIQYYNGEERAKGNILERFSAQQFPDLHSELNLSSLELGDSALYFCASSVAGTDTQYFGPGTRLTVL.

CDR3 bases: TGTGCCAGCAGCCAATCGTTAGGACGCGGGACAGGTGTCTATGGCTACACCTTC. The encoded protein is CASSQSLGRGTGVYGYTF. The rearrangement links TRBV7-8 to TRBJ1-2; TRBD1 matches at 8 bases. This CDR3 has 18 amino acids. V was pared by 5 bases and J by 4 bases, with 18 bases of the junction left unmatched. Per germline, CDR1 SGHVS and CDR2 FQNEAQ. The complete variable domain, with remaining parts taken from reference TRBV7-8 and TRBJ1-2, reads GAGVSQSPRYKVAKRGQDVALRCDPISGHVSLFWYQQALGQGPEFLTYFQNEAQLDKSGLPSDRFFAERPEGSVSTLKIQRTQQEDSAVYLCASSQSLGRGTGVYGYTFGSGTRLTVV.

The CDR3 loop reads CASGIGSYEQYF. In DNA form, the CDR3 reads TGTGCCAGCGGAATCGGGTCCTACGAGCAGTACTTC. This chain links TRBV7-9 with TRBJ2-7; D gene uncertain. V was cut by 8 bases and J by 1 base, with 9 bases left in between. Germline CDR1 and CDR2: SEHNR and FQNEAQ (reference sequence). The length of the CDR3 is 12 residues.

The chain has TRBV6-5 and TRBJ2-3, with 8 bases fitting TRBD1. Germline lookup yields CDR1 MNHEY and CDR2 SVGAGI. V was clipped by 8 bases and J by 4 bases; unmatched bases: 2. This CDR3 comprises 12 residues. CDR3 sequence (DNA): TGTGCCAGCCGGACAGGGTCAGATACGCAGTATTTT. Its protein product is CASRTGSDTQYF.

V usage is TRBV7-7 and J usage is TRBJ2-5; TRBD2 is a possible D gene (6 bases). This CDR3 comprises 14 residues. Trimming cost V 1 base and J 5 bases, with 11 bases left between them. Germline assignment: CDR1 SSHAT and CDR2 FNYEAQ (reference sequence). The CDR3 DNA reads as TGTGCCAGCAGCTTAGGGGTGGAGGGGGAGACCCAGTACTTC. Amino acids: CASSLGVEGETQYF.

The rearrangement links TRBV3-1 (or the pseudogene TRBV3-2) to TRBJ2-7; TRBD1 matches 10 bases. The CDR3 has 15 amino acids. Germline lookup yields CDR1 LGHDT and CDR2 YNNKEL (reference sequence). Unmatched junction bases numbered 7, after V lost 4 bases and J lost 4 bases. The CDR3 spells CASSPPGTGAYEQYF. CDR3 DNA: TGTGCCAGCAGCCCACCCGGGACAGGGGCGTACGAGCAGTACTTC.

This clone has a single count. The chain uses TRBV18 and TRBJ1-3, with 8 bases aligning to TRBD1. The CDR3 contains 13 residues. V lost 8 bases, J lost 1 base, and 1 base stayed unmatched. Germline V CDR1 and CDR2: KGHSH, LQKENI. The DNA for the CDR3 is TGTGCCAGCAACAGGGGGTCTGGAAACACCATATATTTT. It encodes CASNRGSGNTIYF.

This clone was recorded once. The genes are TRBV5-1 and TRBJ1-5, with D possibly matching TRBD1 (5 bases). Deletions cut 8 bases from V and 0 bases from J, with 12 bases between. The CDR3 consists of 14 residues. Per germline, CDR1 SGHRS and CDR2 YFSETQ. The CDR3 bases are TGCGCCAGTACTGACAGTAATAGCAATCAGCCCCAGCATTTT. This translates into CASTDSNSNQPQHF.

The CDR3: CASSVGGQFSYEQYF. DNA of the CDR3: TGTGCCAGCAGCGTAGGGGGACAGTTCTCCTACGAGCAGTACTTC. The chain joins TRBV9 to TRBJ2-7; TRBD1 agrees at 7 bases. The germline CDR1 and CDR2 sequences are SGDLS and YYNGEE. J lost 0 bases, V lost 0 bases, and 3 bases had no gene match. The CDR3 is 15 amino acids.

The chain has TRBV6-5 and TRBJ1-1; a weak D match, TRBD1 (5 bases). CDR3 length equals 11 residues. The germline gives CDR1 MNHEY, CDR2 SVGAGI. V lost 10 bases, J lost 5 bases, and 11 bases lay in between. In DNA, the CDR3 is TGTGCCATCCGGGACTTAACTGAAGCTTTCTTT. Its translation is CAIRDLTEAFF.

The V gene is TRBV19, the J gene TRBJ1-5; no reliable D call. Trimming left V 3 bases short and J 3 bases short, with 9 bases between. The CDR3 extends over 14 amino acids. The germline gives CDR1 LNHDA, CDR2 SQIVND (reference sequence). Here the CDR3 reads CASSITATNQPQHF. DNA of the CDR3: TGTGCCAGTAGTATTACAGCTACCAATCAGCCCCAGCATTTT.

The chain has TRBV19 and TRBJ1-2; 7 positions match TRBD1. The CDR3 loop spans 15 amino acids. Germline lookup yields CDR1 LNHDA and CDR2 SQIVND (reference sequence). The V and J ends lost 5 bases and 7 bases, in that order; junction bases with no gene match: 13. Here the CDR3 DNA reads TGTGCCAGTAGTCCGCCGGGACAGATAATTTTTGGCTACACCTTC. Encoded protein: CASSPPGQIIFGYTF.

The chain uses TRBV14 and TRBJ2-1, with 7 bases fitting TRBD2. The ends lost 4 bases at V and 3 bases at J; junction bases unmatched: 6. The length of the CDR3 is 15 residues. The germline V gene has CDR1 SGHDN and CDR2 FVKESK. DNA for the CDR3: TGTGCCAGCAGCCCAATTGGGGGGGGCTACAATGAGCAGTTCTTC. As protein: CASSPIGGGYNEQFF.

V usage is TRBV4-3 and J usage is TRBJ2-7; D uncertain. The V and J ends lost 0 bases and 3 bases respectively, with 15 bases between them. This CDR3 spans 16 amino acids. CDR1 and CDR2 (germline): LGHNA, YSLEER. As DNA, the CDR3 is TGCGCCAGCAGCCAAGATCCCCAGGCCGACCACTACGAGCAGTACTTC. Translated: CASSQDPQADHYEQYF.

The chain links TRBV4-3 to TRBJ1-6, with 9 bases matching TRBD1. The trim removed 3 bases at V and 5 bases at J, leaving 5 bases unmatched. CDR3 length equals 16 residues. Germline V gene lookup returns CDR1 LGHNA and CDR2 YSLEER. CDR3 amino acids: CASSQARDRDNSPLHF. CDR3 sequence (DNA): TGCGCCAGCAGCCAGGCCCGGGACAGGGATAATTCACCCCTCCACTTT.

The rearrangement uses TRBV7-2 and TRBJ1-5, with D possibly TRBD1 on 6 matching bases. The germline V gene has CDR1 SGHTA and CDR2 FQGNSA. This CDR3 is built from 15 residues. Deletions cut 5 bases from V and 3 bases from J, with 14 bases between. CDR3 sequence reads: CASSTGHRINQPQHF. DNA for the CDR3: TGTGCCAGCAGCACGGGACACCGGATCAATCAGCCCCAGCATTTT.

The V gene is TRBV20-1, the J gene TRBJ1-4, with a weak D call TRBD1 (6 bases). Between the trimmed V and J ends, which lost 7 bases and 5 bases, there was a span of 8 bases. The CDR3 sequence is 11 residues long. The germline V gene has CDR1 DFQATT and CDR2 SNEGSKA (reference sequence). The CDR3 DNA is TGCAGTGTTCAGGGGAATGAAAAACTGTTTTTT. It is translated as CSVQGNEKLFF.

J is TRBJ2-3 and V is TRBV4-3, with 8 nucleotides matching TRBD2. The junction had 5 bases not matched to a gene; V was cut back by 1 base and J by 2 bases. This CDR3 region has 16 residues. Germline V gene sequence: CDR1 LGHNA, CDR2 YSLEER. CDR3 protein: CASSQGAGAYTDTQYF. The CDR3 nucleotides are TGCGCCAGCAGCCAAGGAGCGGGGGCCTACACAGATACGCAGTATTTT.

V gene TRBV7-2 combines with J gene TRBJ2-1, with TRBD1 matching 7 bases. Trimming removed 5 bases from V and 0 bases from J; junction bases left unmatched: 7. Per the germline V gene, CDR1 is SGHTA and CDR2 is FQGNSA. The CDR3 runs 16 residues. The CDR3 loop reads CASSRNRDSSYNEQFF. The CDR3, as DNA: TGTGCCAGCAGCCGGAACCGGGACAGCTCCTACAATGAGCAGTTCTTC.

On this clone itself: Other DNA sequences in the same sample also yield this CDR3. The gene calls are TRBV14 and TRBJ1-2; 7 bases agree with TRBD1. Per germline, CDR1 SGHDN and CDR2 FVKESK. V was clipped by 4 bases and J by 4 bases; unmatched bases: 3. This CDR3 comprises 13 residues. The CDR3 region is CASSPGQAYGYTF. The CDR3 DNA sequence: TGTGCCAGCAGCCCCGGACAGGCCTATGGCTACACCTTC. The full variable domain, completed using reference TRBV14 and TRBJ1-2, is EAGVTQFPSHSVIEKGQTVTLRCDPISGHDNLYWYRRVMGKEIKFLLHFVKESKQDESGMPNNRFLAERTGGTYSTLKVQPAELEDSGVYFCASSPGQAYGYTFGSGTRLTVV.

This chain links TRBV5-1 with TRBJ1-2; 9 nucleotides agree with TRBD1. The CDR3 sequence is 14 residues long. V lost 7 bases to trimming and J lost 7 bases; unmatched junction nucleotides: 11. The germline CDR1 and CDR2 sequences are SGHRS and YFSETQ. Written as DNA, the CDR3 is TGCGCCAGCCAACCCATGGGGACAGGGTCTGGCTACACCTTC. Protein sequence: CASQPMGTGSGYTF.

This chain uses TRBV10-3 with TRBJ1-1; D possibly corresponds to TRBD1 (5 bases). The CDR3 length is 14 residues. Per the germline V gene, CDR1 is ENHRY and CDR2 is SYGVKD. Between the trimmed V and J ends, which lost 4 bases and 3 bases, there was a span of 12 bases. The CDR3 DNA follows: TGTGCCATCAGTGCGACGGGGGGAGACACTGAAGCTTTCTTT. It encodes CAISATGGDTEAFF.

The chain has TRBV5-1 and TRBJ2-2; tentatively, D is TRBD2 (5 bases). The CDR3 is 15 residues long. V lost 4 bases, J lost 4 bases, and 14 bases lay in between. Germline assignment: CDR1 SGHRS and CDR2 YFSETQ. The CDR3 sequence: CASSMASLGTGELFF. Here the CDR3 DNA reads TGCGCCAGCAGCATGGCTAGCCTTGGCACCGGGGAGCTGTTTTTT. The full variable domain, completed using reference TRBV5-1 and TRBJ2-2, is KAGVTQTPRYLIKTRGQQVTLSCSPISGHRSVSWYQQTPGQGLQFLFEYFSETQRNKGNFPGRFSGRQFSNSRSEMNVSTLELGDSALYLCASSMASLGTGELFFGEGSRLTVL.

The chain has TRBV7-9 and TRBJ1-2; weak D call: TRBD1 (5 bases). Per germline, CDR1 SEHNR and CDR2 FQNEAQ (reference sequence). There are 15 residues in the CDR3. Trimming shortened V by 0 bases and J by 3 bases, and 11 bases separated the two germline ends. This chain's CDR3 is CASSLAAQEYYGYTF. DNA of the CDR3: TGTGCCAGCAGCTTAGCCGCACAGGAGTACTATGGCTACACCTTC.